This T cell receptor (beta chain) is drawn from a study of CD8+ T cells in alopecia areata. Study-level information: Each day, treated patients took oral tofacitinib twice, at 5 to 10 mg per dose. The study, taken as a whole, reports: There were many expanded lesional clones persisting in scalp and blood during tofacitinib. Lesional tissue from the scalp (especially in alopecia totalis/universalis) showed higher clonality than normal scalp.

The V gene end was trimmed by 0 bases and the J gene end by 2 bases; junction bases not matched to a gene: 1. Germline CDR1 MNHEY, CDR2 SVGAGI. This CDR3 comprises 16 residues. cDNA serving as the sequencing template came from extracted, reverse transcribed RNA. Libraries were prepared by immunoSEQ multiplex PCR; TCRdb keeps only in-frame clonotypes and omits some of them. The table includes around 190,000 clones, 45% to 75% detected once. As to this clone: Its antigen remains unknown.

Treatment given: oral pan-JAK inhibitor, 5-10 mg twice daily. Punch biopsies of lesional scalp, plus peripheral blood, were taken from alopecia areata patients. The receptor's source is a human donor with alopecia areata. The sample in question was CD4+ T cells sorted from blood, obtained at week 4, from a patient treated with tofacitinib. V and J are TRBV6-5 and TRBJ2-1; TRBD2 agrees at 10 bases. CDR3 coding DNA: TGTGCCAGCAGTTACTCTAGCGGGAGGACCTACAATGAGCAGTTCTTC. Residues: CASSYSSGRTYNEQFF.